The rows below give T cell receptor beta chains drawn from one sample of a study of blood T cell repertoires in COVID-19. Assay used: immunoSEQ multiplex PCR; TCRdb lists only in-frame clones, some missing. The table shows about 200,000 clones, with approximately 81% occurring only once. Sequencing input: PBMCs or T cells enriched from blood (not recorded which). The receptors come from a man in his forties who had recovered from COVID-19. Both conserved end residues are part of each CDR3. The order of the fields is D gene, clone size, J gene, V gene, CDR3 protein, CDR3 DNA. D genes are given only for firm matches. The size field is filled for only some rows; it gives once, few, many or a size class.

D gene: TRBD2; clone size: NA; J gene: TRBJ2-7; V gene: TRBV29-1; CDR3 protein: CSVSGRRVTEQYF; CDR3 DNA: TGCAGCGTTAGCGGGAGGAGAGTTACCGAGCAGTACTTC
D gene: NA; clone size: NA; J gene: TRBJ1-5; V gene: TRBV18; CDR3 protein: CASSRDLGNQPQHF; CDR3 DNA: TGTGCCAGCTCACGGGACTTGGGCAATCAGCCCCAGCATTTT
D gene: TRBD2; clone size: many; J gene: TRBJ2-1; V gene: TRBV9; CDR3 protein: CASTIGLAGSNEQFF; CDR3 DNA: TGTGCCAGCACTATAGGACTAGCGGGATCCAATGAGCAGTTCTTC
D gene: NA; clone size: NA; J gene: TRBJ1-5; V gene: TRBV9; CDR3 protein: CASSVEAGSNQPQHF; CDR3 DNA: TGTGCCAGCAGCGTAGAAGCGGGAAGCAATCAGCCCCAGCATTTT
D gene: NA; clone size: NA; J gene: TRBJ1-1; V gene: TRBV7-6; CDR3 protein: CASSFTGTDEAFF; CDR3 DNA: TGTGCCAGCAGCTTTACAGGGACGGATGAAGCTTTCTTT
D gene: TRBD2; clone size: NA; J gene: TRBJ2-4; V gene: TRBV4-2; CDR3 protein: CASSQDPASGALAKNIQYF; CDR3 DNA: TGTGCCAGCAGCCAAGACCCGGCTAGCGGGGCCTTAGCCAAAAACATTCAGTACTTC
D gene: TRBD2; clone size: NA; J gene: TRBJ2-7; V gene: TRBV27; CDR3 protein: CASSPPGLNYEQYF; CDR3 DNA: TGTGCCAGCAGTCCACCGGGACTAAACTACGAGCAGTACTTC
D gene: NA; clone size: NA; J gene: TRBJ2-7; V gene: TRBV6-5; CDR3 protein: CASSPYDSYEQYF; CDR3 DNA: TGTGCCAGCAGCCCCTACGACTCCTACGAGCAGTACTTC
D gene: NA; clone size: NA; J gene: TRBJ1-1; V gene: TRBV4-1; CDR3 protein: CASSQLGGDTEAFF; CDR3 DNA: TGCGCCAGCAGCCAACTGGGAGGGGACACTGAAGCTTTCTTT
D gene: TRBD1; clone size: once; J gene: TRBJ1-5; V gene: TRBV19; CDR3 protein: CASNPNRGGNQPQHF; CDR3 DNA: TGTGCCAGCAACCCAAACAGGGGTGGCAATCAGCCCCAGCATTTT
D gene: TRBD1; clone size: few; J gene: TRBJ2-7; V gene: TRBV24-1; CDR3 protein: CATSDRQGNPYEQYF; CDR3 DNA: TGTGCCACCAGTGATAGACAGGGGAATCCCTACGAGCAGTACTTC
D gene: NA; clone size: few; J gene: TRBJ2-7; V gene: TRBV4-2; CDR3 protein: CASSQDVAVYEQYF; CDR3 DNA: TGTGCCAGCAGCCAAGATGTCGCGGTCTACGAGCAGTACTTC
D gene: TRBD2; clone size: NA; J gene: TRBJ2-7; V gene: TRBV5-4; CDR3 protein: CASSPRTSGSYEQYF; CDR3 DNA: TGTGCCAGCAGCCCACGGACTAGCGGTTCCTACGAGCAGTACTTC
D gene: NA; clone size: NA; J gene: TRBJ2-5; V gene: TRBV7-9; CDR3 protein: CASSPSSFQETQYF; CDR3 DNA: TGTGCCAGCAGCCCCTCGAGCTTCCAAGAGACCCAGTACTTC
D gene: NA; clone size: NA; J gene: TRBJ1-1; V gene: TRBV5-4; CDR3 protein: CASRAGRENTEAFF; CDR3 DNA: TGTGCCAGCAGGGCGGGACGGGAGAACACTGAAGCTTTCTTT
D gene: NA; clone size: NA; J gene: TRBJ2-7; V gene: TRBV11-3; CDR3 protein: CASSFSEVSYEQYF; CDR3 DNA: TGTGCCAGCAGCTTCTCTGAGGTCTCCTACGAGCAGTACTTC
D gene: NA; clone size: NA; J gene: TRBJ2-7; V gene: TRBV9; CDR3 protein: CASSVVSGPIYEQYF; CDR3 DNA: TGTGCCAGCAGCGTAGTTAGCGGACCTATCTACGAGCAGTACTTC
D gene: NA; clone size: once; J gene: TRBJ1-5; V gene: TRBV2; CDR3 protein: CASKLTGNSNQPQHF; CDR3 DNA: TGTGCCAGCAAACTCACAGGTAATAGCAATCAGCCCCAGCATTTT
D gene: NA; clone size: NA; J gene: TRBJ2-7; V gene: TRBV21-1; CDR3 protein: CARKTSGSGHEQYF; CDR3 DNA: TGTGCCAGAAAAACTAGCGGGAGTGGCCACGAGCAGTACTTC
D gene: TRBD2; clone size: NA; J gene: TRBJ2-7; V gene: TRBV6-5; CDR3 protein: CASSYSGAGGIGEQYF; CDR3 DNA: TGTGCCAGCAGTTACTCAGGAGCGGGAGGAATAGGCGAGCAGTACTTC
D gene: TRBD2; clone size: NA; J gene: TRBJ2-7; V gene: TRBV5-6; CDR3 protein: CASSISLAGLYEQYF; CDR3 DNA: TGTGCCAGCAGCATCTCCCTAGCGGGGCTTTACGAGCAGTACTTC
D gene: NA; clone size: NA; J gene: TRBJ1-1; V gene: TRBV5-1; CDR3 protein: CASSRSGVGTEAFF; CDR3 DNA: TGCGCCAGCAGTCGGTCCGGGGTGGGCACTGAAGCTTTCTTT
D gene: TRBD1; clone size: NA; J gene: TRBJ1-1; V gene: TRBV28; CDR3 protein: CASSLGQTGGLRAFF; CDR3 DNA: TGTGCCAGCAGCCTAGGTCAGACAGGGGGGCTGCGAGCTTTCTTT
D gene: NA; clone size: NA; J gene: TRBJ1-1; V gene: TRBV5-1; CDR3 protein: CASSPAGGSGRRNTEAFF; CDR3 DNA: TGCGCCAGCAGCCCGGCGGGGGGTAGTGGGAGACGGAACACTGAAGCTTTCTTT
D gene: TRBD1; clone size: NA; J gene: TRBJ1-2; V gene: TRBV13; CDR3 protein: CASSLGQGAGGYTF; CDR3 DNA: TGTGCCAGCAGCTTAGGACAGGGGGCGGGTGGCTACACCTTC
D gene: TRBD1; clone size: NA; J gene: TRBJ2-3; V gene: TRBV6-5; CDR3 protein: CASQGVNTDTQYF; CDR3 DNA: TGTGCCAGCCAGGGGGTGAACACAGATACGCAGTATTTT
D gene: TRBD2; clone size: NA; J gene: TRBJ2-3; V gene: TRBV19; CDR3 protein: CASSIGGRSTDTQYF; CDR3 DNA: TGTGCCAGTAGTATCGGCGGGAGGAGCACAGATACGCAGTATTTT
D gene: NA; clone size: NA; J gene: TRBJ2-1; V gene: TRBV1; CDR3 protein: CTSSHTPYNEQFF; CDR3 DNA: TGCACCAGCAGCCATACACCGTACAATGAGCAGTTCTTC
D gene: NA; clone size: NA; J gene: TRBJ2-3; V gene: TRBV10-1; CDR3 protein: CASSESGATDTQYF; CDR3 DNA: TGCGCCAGCAGTGAGTCGGGGGCCACAGATACGCAGTATTTT
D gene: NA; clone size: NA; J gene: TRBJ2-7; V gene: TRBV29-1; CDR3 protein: CSVEFRGALPGEQYF; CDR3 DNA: TGCAGCGTTGAATTCCGGGGGGCATTACCGGGCGAGCAGTACTTC
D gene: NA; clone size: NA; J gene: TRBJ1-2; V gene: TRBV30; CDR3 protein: CAWSWTGSSLLYGYTF; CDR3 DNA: TGTGCCTGGAGTTGGACCGGGAGCAGCCTACTCTATGGCTACACCTTC
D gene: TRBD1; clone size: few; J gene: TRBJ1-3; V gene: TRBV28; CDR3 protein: CASSLRGQYSGNTIYF; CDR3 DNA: TGTGCCAGCAGTTTACGGGGACAGTACTCTGGAAACACCATATATTTT
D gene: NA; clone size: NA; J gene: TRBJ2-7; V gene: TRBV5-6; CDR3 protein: CASSLAIVGDEQYF; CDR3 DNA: TGTGCCAGCAGCTTGGCCATCGTCGGGGACGAGCAGTACTTC
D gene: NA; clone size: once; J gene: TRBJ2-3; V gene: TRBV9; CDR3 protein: CASSVGTDTQYF; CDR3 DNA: TGTGCCAGCAGCGTCGGCACAGATACGCAGTATTTT
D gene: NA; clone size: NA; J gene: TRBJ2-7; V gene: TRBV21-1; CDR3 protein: CASSMGRSVRCGEQYF; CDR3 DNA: TGTGCCAGCAGCATGGGGAGGTCAGTTCGGTGTGGCGAGCAGTACTTC
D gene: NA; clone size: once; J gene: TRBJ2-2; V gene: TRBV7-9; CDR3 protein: CASSTYQGPGELFF; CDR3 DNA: TGTGCCAGCAGCACTTACCAGGGTCCCGGGGAGCTGTTTTTT
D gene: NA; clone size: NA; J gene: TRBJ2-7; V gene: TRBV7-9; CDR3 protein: CASSLDLRYDTHSYEQYF; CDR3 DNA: TGTGCCAGCAGCTTAGATCTTCGGTACGACACTCACTCCTACGAGCAGTACTTC
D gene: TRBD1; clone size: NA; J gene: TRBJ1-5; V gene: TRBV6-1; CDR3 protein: CASSEALFGRGGNQPQHF; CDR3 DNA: TGTGCCAGCAGTGAAGCGCTTTTCGGCAGGGGGGGCAATCAGCCCCAGCATTTT
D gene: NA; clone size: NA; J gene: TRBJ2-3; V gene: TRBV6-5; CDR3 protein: CASSYSRSTDTQYF; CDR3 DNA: TGTGCCAGCAGTTACTCCCGGAGCACAGATACGCAGTATTTT
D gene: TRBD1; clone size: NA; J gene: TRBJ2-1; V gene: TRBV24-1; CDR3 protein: CATSDQDRGAYNEQFF; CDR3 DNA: TGTGCCACCAGTGACCAGGACAGGGGAGCGTACAATGAGCAGTTCTTC
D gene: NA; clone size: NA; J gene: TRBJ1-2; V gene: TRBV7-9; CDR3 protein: CASSLVGGAAGYTF; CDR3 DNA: TGTGCCAGCAGCCTTGTTGGCGGGGCGGCGGGCTACACCTTC
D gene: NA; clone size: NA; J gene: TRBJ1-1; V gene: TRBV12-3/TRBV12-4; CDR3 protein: CASSPVGSTEAFF; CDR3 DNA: TGTGCCAGCAGTCCCGTCGGGAGCACTGAAGCTTTCTTT
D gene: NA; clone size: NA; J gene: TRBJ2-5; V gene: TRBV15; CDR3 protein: CATSRIAVPQETQYF; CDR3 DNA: TGTGCCACCAGCAGAATCGCGGTCCCCCAAGAGACCCAGTACTTC
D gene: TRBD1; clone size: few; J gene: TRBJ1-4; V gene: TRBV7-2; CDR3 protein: CASSGTGFEKLFF; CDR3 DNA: TGTGCCAGCAGCGGGACAGGGTTTGAAAAACTGTTTTTT
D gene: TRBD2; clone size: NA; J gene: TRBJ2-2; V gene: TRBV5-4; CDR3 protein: CASSPGTSLTGELFF; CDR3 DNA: TGTGCCAGCAGCCCGGGGACTAGCCTCACCGGGGAGCTGTTTTTT
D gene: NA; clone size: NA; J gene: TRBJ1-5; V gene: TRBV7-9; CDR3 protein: CASSLTDHQPQHF; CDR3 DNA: TGTGCCAGCAGCTTAACAGATCATCAGCCCCAGCATTTT
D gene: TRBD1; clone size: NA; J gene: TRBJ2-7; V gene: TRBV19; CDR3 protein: CASSGTGSSYEQYF; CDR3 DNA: TGTGCCAGTAGCGGGACAGGGTCCTCCTACGAGCAGTACTTC
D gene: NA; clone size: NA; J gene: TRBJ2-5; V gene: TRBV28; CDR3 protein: CASSSGGETQYF; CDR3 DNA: TGTGCCAGCAGTTCCGGTGGAGAGACCCAGTACTTC
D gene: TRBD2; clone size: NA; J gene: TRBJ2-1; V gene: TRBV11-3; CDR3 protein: CASSLAGGITNEQFF; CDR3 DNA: TGTGCCAGCAGCTTAGCGGGAGGAATTACCAATGAGCAGTTCTTC
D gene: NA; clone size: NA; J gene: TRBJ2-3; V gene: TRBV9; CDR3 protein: CASSVGGASQYF; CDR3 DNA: TGTGCCAGCAGCGTAGGCGGCGCTTCGCAGTATTTT
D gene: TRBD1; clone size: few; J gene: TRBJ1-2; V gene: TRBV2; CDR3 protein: CASNHRGAYGYTF; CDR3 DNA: TGTGCCAGCAATCACAGGGGGGCCTATGGCTACACCTTC
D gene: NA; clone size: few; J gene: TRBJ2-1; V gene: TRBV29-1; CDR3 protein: CSVELAPWEQFF; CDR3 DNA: TGCAGCGTTGAACTGGCCCCGTGGGAGCAGTTCTTC